This T cell receptor beta chain derives from a study of regulatory T cells in long-lasting Graves disease (dated by TCRdb to the early 2020s). Background on the whole study: Persistent Graves' disease meant more than 5 years of antithyroid drug treatment with TSH receptor autoantibodies that stayed positive. A total of around 35 samples underwent TCR sequencing, from roughly 13 patients with persistent Graves' disease and around 20 patients with newly diagnosed Graves' disease. Persistent Graves' disease patients in the clinical cohort had taken antithyroid drugs for 8 to 12 years on average. Patients with persistent Graves' disease were compared with patients with newly diagnosed Graves' disease using TCR sequencing and RNA sequencing of peripheral blood. The study took place in China and was registered as a clinical trial. The study at large found these results: Patients with persistent disease shared more public clonotypes (approximately 2,500) than newly diagnosed patients did (approximately 1,000). Peripheral blood alone was examined, since thyroid tissue, which constituted the primary lesion, could not be accessed. The authors noted that the small sample size was a limitation that may lower accuracy. TRBV28, TRBJ1-2 and TRBJ2-5 were preferentially used in persistent disease, while TRBV20-1 and TRBJ2-1 were favored in newly diagnosed disease. Compared with newly diagnosed patients, patients with persistent Graves' disease had lower TCR Shannon entropy and fewer highly expanded clones, which suggests clonal expansion. Sequencing and analysis were restricted to the TCR beta chain.

Of note for this clonotype: Its antigen is unknown. Base qualities were left out, and no much larger clone turns up one base away.

The time point label on this specimen signifies: persistent/refractory GD, antithyroid drugs over 5 years with positive TRAb. For both TCR sequencing and RNA sequencing, RNA was extracted from PBMCs using TRIzol. The diagnosis of Graves' disease was made according to American Thyroid Association guidelines. Patients for the study were recruited at an endocrinology department in Xi'an, China. From each patient, around 9 milliliters of peripheral blood was collected into an EDTA anticoagulant tube. Ficoll Paque Plus density gradient separation was used to isolate PBMCs, and no further T cell sorting was performed. An Agilent 2100 Bioanalyzer and agarose gel were used to assess RNA quality, and a NanoDrop 2000 was used to measure RNA concentration. Libraries were constructed by multiplex PCR. The instrument given in TCRdb is Illumina HiSeq 4000. To build TCR beta libraries, CDR3 regions were amplified by Arm-PCR using iRepertoire HTBI primers. PCR products were gel purified before sequencing. Turning to the authors' computational methods: Gene usage analysis of CDR3 amino acid clonotypes used the approximately 62 TRBV and more than 13 TRBJ segments found across samples. COPE and FqMerger were used to merge filtered high-quality paired reads into contigs. BLAST was used to align contigs to IMGT TRBV, TRBD and TRBJ reference genes, with CDR3 defined following IMGT. Clonotypes above 0.1% frequency were classified as highly expanded clones. Shannon entropy was used to measure repertoire diversity, and the Gini coefficient was used to measure V-J evenness. A clonotype found in more than one individual was treated as public. TCRdb trimmed public reads at Q25 via fastp, called clones via MiXCR and kept in-frame beta chains. Every CDR3 protein is listed once, alongside the most common genes and DNA of its rows. The authors' filters were not applied to this entry. This sample lists around 450,000 distinct CDR3 sequences; 20% to 25% were detected once. The ten largest clones add up to 6.5% to 9% of the sample.

V is cut by 2 bases and J by 11 bases, and the space between the germline ends is 3 bases. CDR1 and CDR2, per the germline V gene, are KGHDR and SFDVKD. Counted from cysteine to phenylalanine, this CDR3 has 11 amino acids. The retained sequence is limited to the CDR3, 33 bases, with the frame set at the first base. The rearrangement combines TRBV24-1 with TRBJ2-6; the D gene lacks a confident call. The origin of this receptor is a female donor with Graves disease. The specimen comprised peripheral blood mononuclear cells (PBMCs), sampled when the disease was refractory, from a patient treated with antithyroid drugs. At the DNA level, the sequence is TGTGCCACCAGTGATTCTCACGTCCTGACTTTC. It translates to CATSDSHVLTF.